The 16 T cell receptor beta chains below were found in one sample sequenced in a study of identical twins. From the 5' RACE reads, TCRdb called clonotypes with MiXCR, one entry per CDR3 protein. The sample includes about 430,000 distinct CDR3 sequences, about a fifth of them seen just once. The sequenced sample was naive T cells sorted from blood. The receptors stem from a man aged 45 to 65 in good health.

The V call is TRBV20-1, the J call TRBJ2-1; D unclear. Per germline, CDR1 DFQATT and CDR2 SNEGSKA (reference sequence). The V and J ends lost 0 bases and 0 bases respectively, with 6 bases between them. CDR3 length: 14 amino acids. CDR3 DNA sequence: TGCAGTGCTAGAGAGCGGTCCTCCTACAATGAGCAGTTCTTC. Protein product: CSARERSSYNEQFF.

V is TRBV13 and J is TRBJ2-7, with 8 bases lining up with TRBD1. The V segment lost 3 bases and the J segment 6 bases; nucleotides outside the gene matches: 4. The V gene's germline CDR1 is PRHDT and CDR2 FYEKMQ (reference sequence). This CDR3 has 13 amino acids. The CDR3 sequence is CASSLDRAGEQYF. The CDR3 region has the DNA TGTGCCAGCAGCTTGGACAGGGCCGGCGAGCAGTACTTC.

This chain connects TRBV7-2 to TRBJ2-5; 7 nucleotides line up with TRBD1. Trimming removed 4 bases from V and 6 bases from J; junction bases left unmatched: 14. This CDR3 contains 16 residues. CDR1 is SGHTA and CDR2 is FQGNSA in the germline V gene. The chain's CDR3 is CASSSRQGPVHQTQYF. The DNA of the CDR3 is TGTGCCAGCAGCTCGCGACAGGGCCCCGTTCACCAGACCCAGTACTTC. Full variable domain (remainder filled in from reference TRBV7-2 and TRBJ2-5): GAGVSQSPSNKVTEKGKDVELRCDPISGHTALYWYRQSLGQGLEFLIYFQGNSAPDKSGLPSDRFSAERTGGSVSTLTIQRTQQEDSAVYLCASSSRQGPVHQTQYFGPGTRLLVL.

This clonotype was counted many times. V usage is TRBV7-9 and J usage is TRBJ1-1; D is possibly TRBD1 (5 bases). Trimming removed 4 bases from V and 10 bases from J, with 10 bases in between. The CDR3 extends over 11 amino acids. Per germline, CDR1 SEHNR and CDR2 FQNEAQ (reference sequence). CDR3 region: CASSWDRIAFF. In DNA, the CDR3 is TGTGCCAGCAGCTGGGACCGAATAGCTTTCTTT.

This clonotype occurred many times. The chain links TRBV18 to TRBJ1-1; no reliable D call. Trimming pared 4 bases from V and 1 base from J, leaving 13 bases between. The CDR3 has 15 residues. Germline values: CDR1 KGHSH, CDR2 LQKENI. The CDR3 sequence is CASSLNTDPNTEAFF. The DNA for the CDR3 is TGTGCCAGCTCACTCAACACGGATCCGAACACTGAAGCTTTCTTT.

The chain is built from TRBV20-1 and TRBJ2-7; no definite D call. CDR1 and CDR2 (germline): DFQATT, SNEGSKA (reference sequence). Between the trimmed V and J ends, which lost 6 bases and 2 bases, there was a span of 14 bases. The CDR3 contains 13 residues. The CDR3 is CSATGRAAYEQYF. CDR3 in DNA: TGCAGTGCAACTGGTCGGGCAGCCTACGAGCAGTACTTC.

This clonotype was picked up many times. The chain employs TRBV18 and TRBJ2-7, with D perhaps matching TRBD1 or TRBD2 (5 bases each). The CDR3 loop spans 14 amino acids. Germline lookup yields CDR1 KGHSH and CDR2 LQKENI. V lost 0 bases and J lost 5, with 11 bases in between. CDR3 in DNA: TGTGCCAGCTCACCACCGGGACCCATACACGAGCAGTACTTC. It is translated as CASSPPGPIHEQYF. Full variable domain (missing parts from reference TRBV18 and TRBJ2-7): NAGVMQNPRHLVRRRGQEARLRCSPMKGHSHVYWYRQLPEEGLKFMVYLQKENIIDESGMPKERFSAEFPKEGPSILRIQQVVRGDSAAYFCASSPPGPIHEQYFGPGTRLTVT.

This clonotype was counted only a few times. The chain has TRBV28 and TRBJ2-7; D unclear. Between the trimmed V and J ends, which lost 5 bases and 3 bases, there was a span of 8 bases. The CDR3 runs to 12 residues. The germline V gene has CDR1 MDHEN and CDR2 SYDVKM. CDR3 nucleotide sequence: TGTGCCAGCAGTCCCTCGGTCTACGAGCAGTACTTC. Translation gives CASSPSVYEQYF.

In its sample, this clonotype was seen many times. J is TRBJ2-3 and V is TRBV6-1; 9 nucleotides agree with TRBD1. The V segment lost 5 bases and the J segment 2 bases; nucleotides outside the gene matches: 5. The CDR3 sequence is 15 residues long. The germline V gene encodes CDR1 MNHNS and CDR2 SASEGT. DNA of the CDR3: TGTGCCAGCAGTCTAGGACAGGGGAACACAGATACGCAGTATTTT. Its protein is CASSLGQGNTDTQYF.

This clonotype has a handful of counts. The rearrangement uses TRBV7-2 and TRBJ2-2; D not resolved. The V end was cut by 2 bases, the J end by 2 bases, with 12 bases between. Germline CDR1 is SGHTA and CDR2 is FQGNSA. This CDR3 contains 16 residues. The chain's CDR3 is CASSLMGGANTGELFF. Here the CDR3 DNA reads TGTGCCAGCAGCTTAATGGGCGGAGCCAACACCGGGGAGCTGTTTTTT. Based on the CDR3 plus reference TRBV7-2 and TRBJ2-2, the full variable domain is GAGVSQSPSNKVTEKGKDVELRCDPISGHTALYWYRQSLGQGLEFLIYFQGNSAPDKSGLPSDRFSAERTGGSVSTLTIQRTQQEDSAVYLCASSLMGGANTGELFFGEGSRLTVL.

The V call is TRBV27, the J call TRBJ1-1; D is undetermined. V was trimmed by 3 bases and J by 4 bases, leaving 15 bases between them. Germline CDR1 is MNHEY and CDR2 is SMNVEV (reference sequence). The CDR3 is 15 residues long. The CDR3 region has the DNA TGTGCCAGCAGTTTCGGAGGGCTGGTTGGCACTGAAGCTTTCTTT. It codes for CASSFGGLVGTEAFF.

The chain joins TRBV12-3 or TRBV12-4 to TRBJ2-2; tentative D call: TRBD1 (5 bases). The CDR3 contains 14 residues. Trimming shortened V by 6 bases and J by 8 bases, and 16 bases separated the two germline ends. The CDR3 loop reads CASRTDGTAGELFF. The DNA for the CDR3 is TGTGCCAGCAGGACAGACGGAACCGCTGGGGAGCTGTTTTTT.

This chain joins TRBV20-1 and TRBJ1-5; TRBD1 might be the D (5 bases). With 3 bases removed from V and 4 bases from J, the gap between germline ends came to 13 bases. The CDR3 spans 14 residues. The germline CDR1 and CDR2 sequences are DFQATT and SNEGSKA (reference sequence). CDR3 sequence (DNA): TGCAGTGCTAGTGGGGGGTGGGGGAATCAGCCCCAGCATTTT. Residues: CSASGGWGNQPQHF.

The chain carries TRBV3-1 and TRBJ2-7; D possibly matches TRBD1 or TRBD2 (5 bases each). The CDR3 sequence is 15 residues long. Germline loops: CDR1 LGHDT, CDR2 YNNKEL (reference sequence). V dropped 3 bases and J dropped 4 bases, with 16 bases sitting between them. The CDR3 loop is CASSQGLRGNYEQYF. The CDR3 DNA follows: TGTGCCAGCAGCCAGGGCCTGAGGGGTAATTACGAGCAGTACTTC.

J is TRBJ2-7 and V is TRBV18; no definite D call. Germline CDR1 reads KGHSH; CDR2 reads LQKENI. The CDR3 has 20 residues. Trimming removed 2 bases from V and 3 bases from J, with 29 bases in between. The CDR3 sequence: CASSPGRVLTRATIYYEQYF. DNA of the CDR3: TGTGCCAGCTCACCAGGTCGGGTTTTGACAAGGGCAACGATTTACTACGAGCAGTACTTC.

This rearrangement joins TRBV6-1 to TRBJ2-5; TRBD1 aligns across 8 bases. This CDR3 is 13 amino acids long. The J segment lost 5 bases and the V segment lost 8 bases, leaving 7 bases of the junction unmatched. Germline V CDR1 and CDR2: MNHNS, SASEGT. The CDR3 DNA reads TGTGCCAGCCTTAACAGGGGGACTGAGACCCAGTACTTC. Translated: CASLNRGTETQYF.